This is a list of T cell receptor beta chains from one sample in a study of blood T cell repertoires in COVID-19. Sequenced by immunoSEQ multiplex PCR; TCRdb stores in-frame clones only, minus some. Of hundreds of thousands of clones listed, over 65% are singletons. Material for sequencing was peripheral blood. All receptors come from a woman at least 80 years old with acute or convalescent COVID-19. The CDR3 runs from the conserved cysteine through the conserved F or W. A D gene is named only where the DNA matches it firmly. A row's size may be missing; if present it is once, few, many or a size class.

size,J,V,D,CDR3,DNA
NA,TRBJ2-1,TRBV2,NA,CASSASGIEQFF,TGTGCCAGCAGTGCTTCAGGCATTGAGCAGTTCTTC
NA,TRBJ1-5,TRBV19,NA,CASSPGFNQPQHF,TGTGCCAGCAGCCCAGGGTTCAATCAGCCCCAGCATTTT
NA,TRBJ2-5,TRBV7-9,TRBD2,CASSLMGGRLLQETQYF,TGTGCCAGCAGCTTAATGGGCGGGAGGTTGCTCCAAGAGACCCAGTACTTC
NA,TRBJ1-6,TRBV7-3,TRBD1,CASSSTGGPLSPLHF,TGTGCCAGCAGCTCAACAGGGGGTCCCCTTTCACCCCTCCACTTT
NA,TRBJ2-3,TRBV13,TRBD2,CASSQKTSPFTDTQYF,TGTGCCAGCAGCCAAAAGACTAGCCCCTTCACAGATACGCAGTATTTT
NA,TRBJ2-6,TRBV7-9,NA,CASSHPGGRANVLTF,TGTGCCAGCAGCCACCCAGGGGGGAGGGCCAACGTCCTGACTTTC
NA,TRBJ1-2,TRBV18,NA,CASSPLRDTYGYTF,TGTGCCAGCTCACCTCTCCGGGACACCTATGGCTACACCTTC
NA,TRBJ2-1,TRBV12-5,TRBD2,CASGLVLGLAGGRVYNEQFF,TGTGCTAGTGGTTTGGTACTGGGACTAGCGGGGGGGCGGGTCTACAATGAGCAGTTCTTC
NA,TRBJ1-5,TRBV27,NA,CASSLRGLAQPQHF,TGTGCCAGCAGTTTAAGAGGGCTCGCTCAGCCCCAGCATTTT
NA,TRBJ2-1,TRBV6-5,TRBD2,CASSKTSGIDEQFF,TGTGCCAGCAGTAAGACTAGCGGGATTGATGAGCAGTTCTTC
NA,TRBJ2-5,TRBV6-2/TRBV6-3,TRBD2,CASSYAGLAVQETQYF,TGTGCCAGCAGTTACGCTGGACTAGCAGTTCAAGAGACCCAGTACTTC
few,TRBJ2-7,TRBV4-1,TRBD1,CASSLTPPGQYYEQYF,TGCGCCAGCAGCTTAACACCCCCGGGACAGTACTACGAGCAGTACTTC
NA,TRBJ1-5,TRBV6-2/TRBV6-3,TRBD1,CASSEQGALRQPQHF,TGTGCCAGCAGTGAGCAGGGGGCGCTTAGGCAGCCCCAGCATTTT
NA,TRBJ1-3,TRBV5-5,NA,CASSLTVSSGNTIYF,TGTGCCAGCAGCTTGACAGTGAGCTCTGGAAACACCATATATTTT
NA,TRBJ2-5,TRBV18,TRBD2,CASSPPLRTSGSRETQYF,TGTGCCAGCTCACCACCTCTCCGGACTAGCGGCAGTCGTGAGACCCAGTACTTC
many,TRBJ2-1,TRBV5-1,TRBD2,CASSLTSQGHNEQFF,TGCGCCAGCAGCCTGACTAGCCAGGGCCACAATGAGCAGTTCTTC
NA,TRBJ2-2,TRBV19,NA,CASSLNGQDSSNTGELFF,TGTGCCAGTAGCCTAAACGGTCAAGACAGTTCGAACACCGGGGAGCTGTTTTTT
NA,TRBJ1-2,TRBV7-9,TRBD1,CASSLHTRDRAYGYTF,TGTGCCAGCAGCCTTCATACCCGGGACAGGGCCTATGGCTACACCTTC
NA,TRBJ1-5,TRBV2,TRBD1,CASRGTANQPQHF,TGTGCCAGCCGCGGGACAGCCAATCAGCCCCAGCATTTT
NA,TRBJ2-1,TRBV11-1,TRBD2,CASSLSGSLNQQFF,TGTGCCAGCAGCTTAAGCGGGAGTCTCAATCAGCAGTTCTTC
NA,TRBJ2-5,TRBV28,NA,CASSLSRTQGPVGETQYF,TGTGCCAGCAGTTTAAGTAGAACCCAGGGCCCAGTAGGAGAGACCCAGTACTTC
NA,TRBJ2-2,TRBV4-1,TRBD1,CASSQGTGGLVTGELFF,TGCGCCAGCAGCCAAGGGACAGGGGGCTTGGTCACCGGGGAGCTGTTTTTT
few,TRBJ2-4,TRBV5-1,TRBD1,CASSFSVTGGFTKNIQYF,TGCGCCAGCAGTTTTTCCGTTACAGGGGGTTTCACCAAAAACATTCAGTACTTC
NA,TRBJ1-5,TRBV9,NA,CASGAGDQPQHF,TGTGCCAGCGGGGCAGGGGATCAGCCCCAGCATTTT
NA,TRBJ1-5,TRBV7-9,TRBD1,CASSREDRGPFNQPQHF,TGTGCCAGCAGCAGAGAGGACAGGGGGCCATTTAATCAGCCCCAGCATTTT
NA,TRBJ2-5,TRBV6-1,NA,CASSEAATQYF,TGTGCCAGCAGTGAAGCGGCGACCCAGTACTTC
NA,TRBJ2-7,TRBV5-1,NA,CASSWLGQGNYEQYF,TGCGCCAGCAGCTGGTTAGGGCAGGGGAACTACGAGCAGTACTTC
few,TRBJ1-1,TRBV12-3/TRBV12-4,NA,CASTWEGNTEAFF,TGTGCCAGCACCTGGGAGGGGAACACTGAAGCTTTCTTT
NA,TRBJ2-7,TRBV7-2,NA,CASSLARTVGEQYF,TGTGCCAGCAGCTTAGCCCGGACAGTTGGCGAGCAGTACTTC
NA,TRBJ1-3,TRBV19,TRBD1,CASTDRAAGNTIYF,TGTGCCAGTACCGACAGGGCGGCTGGAAACACCATATATTTT
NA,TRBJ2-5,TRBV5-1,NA,CASSLSVVQETQYF,TGCGCCAGCAGCTTGAGCGTGGTCCAAGAGACCCAGTACTTC
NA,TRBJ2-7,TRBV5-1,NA,CASSTSQGTHEQYF,TGCGCCAGCAGCACCTCGCAGGGTACCCACGAGCAGTACTTC
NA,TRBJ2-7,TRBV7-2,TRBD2,CASSPRGGYEQYF,TGTGCCAGCAGCCCTCGGGGGGGCTACGAGCAGTACTTC
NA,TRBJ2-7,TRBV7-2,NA,CASSLEYQGYEQYF,TGTGCCAGCAGCTTAGAGTACCAGGGGTACGAGCAGTACTTC
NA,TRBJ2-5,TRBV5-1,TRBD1,CASSSNTGGTETQYF,TGCGCCAGCAGCTCAAATACAGGGGGCACAGAGACCCAGTACTTC
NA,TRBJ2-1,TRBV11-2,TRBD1,CASSSTQGASYNEQFF,TGTGCCAGCAGCTCCACGCAGGGGGCTTCCTACAATGAGCAGTTCTTC
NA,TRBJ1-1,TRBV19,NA,CASRPYTGQNTEAFF,TGTGCCAGTAGGCCGTACACGGGACAGAACACTGAAGCTTTCTTT
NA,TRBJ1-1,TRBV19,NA,CASRSTVNTEAFF,TGTGCCAGTAGATCCACAGTGAACACTGAAGCTTTCTTT
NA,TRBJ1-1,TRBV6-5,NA,CASSPGALNTEAFF,TGTGCCAGCAGTCCTGGGGCCCTAAACACTGAAGCTTTCTTT
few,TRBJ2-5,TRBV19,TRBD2,CASSISGGLRETQYF,TGTGCCAGTAGTATCAGCGGGGGGCTCAGGGAGACCCAGTACTTC
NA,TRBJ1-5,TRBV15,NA,CATSRDWTLGNQPQHF,TGTGCCACCAGCAGAGATTGGACATTGGGTAATCAGCCCCAGCATTTT
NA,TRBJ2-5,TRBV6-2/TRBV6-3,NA,CASSYSSSSKETQYF,TGTGCCAGCAGTTACTCGTCAAGCTCCAAAGAGACCCAGTACTTC
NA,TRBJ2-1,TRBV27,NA,CASSLLAAANFLSSYNEQFF,TGTGCCAGCAGTTTACTAGCAGCGGCAAACTTCCTTAGCTCCTACAATGAGCAGTTCTTC